This T cell receptor (beta chain) emerged from a study of human T cells and chemical hapten exposure (dated by TCRdb to 2020 to 2023). In terms of the full investigation: For sensitization, 2% DPC in acetone was applied to a roughly 2 cm by roughly 2 cm area of upper inner arm skin. The study tracked peripheral blood TCR repertoire changes in vivo during primary and secondary sensitization to the hapten diphenylcyclopropenone (DPC) in alopecia patients. The libraries were sequenced as a pool, and the TCR yield per sample differed mostly because of small variations in library volumes within the pool. Blood was sampled from patients pre-sensitization (week 0) and at 2, 6 and about 24 weeks after DPC sensitization. The patient cohort, mostly female, included alopecia areata with under or over 50% scalp involvement, alopecia totalis and alopecia universalis. Patients additionally received weekly therapeutic DPC doses to the scalp throughout the roughly 25-week study period. Patch testing was performed on the upper back with Finn chambers containing 0.01% DPC, and the patch tests were scored after 6 days according to International Contact Dermatitis Research Group standards. Blood for TCR sequencing was provided by twenty-nine alopecia patients at one to four time points (pre-sensitization, 2, 6 and 24 weeks).

This clonotype was counted ten times or more. Its antigen is currently not known. Per-nucleotide qualities are absent, and no much larger clonotype sits a single base away. The sample's time point, from its label and the paper: pre-sensitization, week 0. The treatment or condition label here, explained by the study, means: therapeutic diphenylcyclopropenone sensitization with weekly scalp DPC. At every patch-test visit, the blood draw took place before the patch test was put on. Patients were considered eligible if aged 18 to 70, diagnosed with alopecia and deemed suitable for DPC therapy, and patients were excluded if pregnant. Total RNA was extracted from unfractionated whole blood that had been collected in Tempus Blood RNA tubes. Libraries were constructed by RACE. The sample was run on a NextSeq 500. During library preparation, unique molecular identifiers were attached to individual cDNA molecules so that TCRs could be counted quantitatively and reproducibly. Each blood RNA sample was used to sequence both TCR alpha and TCR beta chains. As for how the authors treated the data: Samples had a median of roughly 98,000 TCRs, with a range from roughly 23,224 to 700,000. The Decombinator software suite was used to annotate the V, J and CDR3 of the TCR reads. To make PS versus PT1 abundance plots, every sample was subsampled to the same number of TCRs (28,000). Expanded TCRs were defined as absent before sensitization and observed at least eight times at the 2-week time point. In-frame beta chains were kept once TCRdb had trimmed the public reads at Q25 with fastp and called clones with MiXCR. Rows with one shared CDR3 protein collapse into an entry with the most common genes and DNA. The V and J calls shown here were made by TCRdb, not taken from the authors' results. In all, the sample holds approximately 370,000 distinct CDR3 sequences, and roughly 6% of those were seen once. Jointly, the top ten make up around 8.6% of the sample.

CDR1 and CDR2, per the germline V gene, are SQVTM and ANQGSEA. Including cysteine and phenylalanine, the CDR3 has 16 amino acids. Only the CDR3 portion is preserved as DNA: 48 bases, with reading frame beginning at the first base. V and J are trimmed by 5 bases and 3 bases, and the gene matches miss 10 bases of the junction. What the research found in general, with its limitations: Significantly more large CDR3 similarity clusters were formed by expanded TCRs than by pre-sensitization or healthy control sets, consistent with antigen-driven responses. Patch test score was positively correlated with the number of PT1 expanded TCRs, with significance at thresholds 8, 16 and 32 but not at 4. The number of TCRs above 1 in 1000 frequency did not change with DPC sensitization; there was no evidence of global repertoire structure alterations. After repeated subsampling, changes were observed in the strength of the expansion versus patch-test correlation and in the threshold at which the correlation became significant. Because every patient had alopecia, a presumed autoimmune disease, the patients' immune response might differ from that of healthy individuals.

The TCR originated in a young woman with alopecia areata. Some clones in this sample may be carry-over from other donors' samples. The source was whole blood, collected in connection with sensitization to the hapten diphenylcyclopropenone (DPC). The sequence is built from TRBV29-1 and TRBJ2-6; 7 middle bases align to TRBD1. DNA sequence: TGCAGCGTTCAGAGGACAGGAGACCGTGGGGCCAACGTCCTGACTTTC. Its protein product is CSVQRTGDRGANVLTF.